These T cell receptor beta chains were read from a single sample in a study of blood T cell repertoires in COVID-19. Sequencing was performed with immunoSEQ multiplex PCR; in TCRdb, only in-frame clones are kept and a portion is missing. Of about 170,000 clones in the sample, roughly 88% are singletons; the top ten hold about 1.2%. Input material: peripheral blood. Source of these receptors: a man aged 55 to 69 who had recovered from COVID-19. The CDR3 runs from the conserved cysteine through the conserved F or W. The D gene is left open where the match is weak. A row's size may be missing; if present it is once, few, many or a size class.

clone size	D gene	V gene	J gene	CDR3 DNA	CDR3 protein
-	TRBD1	TRBV14	TRBJ2-7	TGTGCCAGCAGCCAAGAAAGGGGGCGCGGGCAGTACTTC	CASSQERGRGQYF
-	-	TRBV11-2	TRBJ1-1	TGTGCCAGCAGCCCGGAGGGACGGTCGAGAACTGAAGCTTTCTTT	CASSPEGRSRTEAFF
-	TRBD1	TRBV7-2	TRBJ2-2	TGTGCCAGCAGCTTTGGGGTACAGGGGGCAGGCACCGGGGAGCTGTTTTTT	CASSFGVQGAGTGELFF
-	TRBD2	TRBV3-1/TRBV3-2	TRBJ2-1	TGTGCCAGCAACCCACGGGAGGGTTCCTACAATGAGCAGTTCTTC	CASNPREGSYNEQFF
-	-	TRBV7-2	TRBJ2-2	TGTGCCAGCAGCCGTACTAGTGACACCGGGGAGCTGTTTTTT	CASSRTSDTGELFF
-	-	TRBV14	TRBJ1-2	TGTGCCAGCAGCCAAGACACAGTCCCTCATTATGGCTACACCTTC	CASSQDTVPHYGYTF
-	-	TRBV7-9	TRBJ2-7	TGTGCCAGCAGCTCCGACACCTACGAGCAGTACTTC	CASSSDTYEQYF
-	-	TRBV5-1	TRBJ1-5	TGCGCCAGCAGCTTGTCCGGGGGGAAGGATCAGCCCCAGCATTTT	CASSLSGGKDQPQHF
-	TRBD1	TRBV6-5	TRBJ1-2	TGTGCCAGCAGACACCCAGGGGGCGGCTACACCTTC	CASRHPGGGYTF
-	-	TRBV14	TRBJ1-2	TGTGCCAGCAGCCAATTACTCCGGACGGACAGTAACTATGGCTACACCTTC	CASSQLLRTDSNYGYTF
-	TRBD1	TRBV6-5	TRBJ1-6	TGTGCCAGCAGACGACAGGGACGGTCTAATTCACCCCTCCACTTT	CASRRQGRSNSPLHF
-	-	TRBV7-8	TRBJ1-3	TGTGCCAGCAGCTTACAGGGCGCCGGAAACACCATATATTTT	CASSLQGAGNTIYF
-	-	TRBV3-1/TRBV3-2	TRBJ1-2	TGTGCCAGCAGCGCTCGGTATTATGGCTACACCTTC	CASSARYYGYTF
-	-	TRBV19	TRBJ2-1	TGTGCCAGTAGTATAGAAACCCGGAATGAGCAGTTCTTC	CASSIETRNEQFF
few	-	TRBV4-2	TRBJ2-1	TGTGCCAGCAGCCCCGGACTAACGGCTGTGGATGAGCAGTTCTTC	CASSPGLTAVDEQFF
-	TRBD1	TRBV7-9	TRBJ1-5	TGTGCCAGCAGCTCTACAGGGGAGGTCCGTCAGCCCCAGCATTTT	CASSSTGEVRQPQHF
-	-	TRBV6-2/TRBV6-3	TRBJ1-5	TGTGCCAGCAGTTACTCAGGGGCGAGTTACCAGCCCCAGCATTTT	CASSYSGASYQPQHF